This T cell receptor (beta chain) comes out of a study of blood T cell repertoires in COVID-19. Study background: COVID-19 samples from acute and convalescent phases originated in the United States, Italy and Spain.

Cohort assignment relied on participant-reported clinical history. This CDR3 is built from 13 residues. Trimming cost V 5 bases and J 11 bases; bases outside gene matches: 11. Germline V gives CDR1 MDHEN, CDR2 SYDVKM. Clones were read by immunoSEQ multiplex PCR, and TCRdb kept only the in-frame ones, dropping some. Here the sample spans a few hundred thousand clones, about 86% being singletons. This clonotype originated in a man aged 25 to 45 with acute COVID-19. Sequenced material: PBMCs or T cells enriched from blood (not recorded which). The V call is TRBV28, the J call TRBJ1-1, with 7 bases that match TRBD1. CDR3 in amino acids: CASSLRGQMAAFF. The CDR3 DNA is TGTGCCAGCAGTCTACGGGGACAGATGGCCGCTTTCTTT.